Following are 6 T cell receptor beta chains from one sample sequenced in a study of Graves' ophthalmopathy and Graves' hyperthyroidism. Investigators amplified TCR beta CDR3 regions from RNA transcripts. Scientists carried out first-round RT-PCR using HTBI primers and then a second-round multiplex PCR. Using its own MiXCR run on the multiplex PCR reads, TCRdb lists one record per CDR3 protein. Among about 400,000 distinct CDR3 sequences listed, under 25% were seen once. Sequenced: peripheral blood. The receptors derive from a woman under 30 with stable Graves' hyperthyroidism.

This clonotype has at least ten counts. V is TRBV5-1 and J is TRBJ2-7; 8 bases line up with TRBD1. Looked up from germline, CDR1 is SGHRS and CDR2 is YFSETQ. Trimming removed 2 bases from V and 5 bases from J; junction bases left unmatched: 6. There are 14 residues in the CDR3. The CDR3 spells CASSFRGQDHEQYF. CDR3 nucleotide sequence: TGCGCCAGCAGCTTTAGGGGACAGGACCACGAGCAGTACTTC.

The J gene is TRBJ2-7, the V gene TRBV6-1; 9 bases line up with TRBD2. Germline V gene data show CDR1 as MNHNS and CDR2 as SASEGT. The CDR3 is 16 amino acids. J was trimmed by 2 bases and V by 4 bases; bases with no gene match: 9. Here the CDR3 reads CASSAAASGAPYEQYF. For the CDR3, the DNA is TGTGCCAGCAGTGCGGCGGCTAGCGGGGCCCCCTACGAGCAGTACTTC.

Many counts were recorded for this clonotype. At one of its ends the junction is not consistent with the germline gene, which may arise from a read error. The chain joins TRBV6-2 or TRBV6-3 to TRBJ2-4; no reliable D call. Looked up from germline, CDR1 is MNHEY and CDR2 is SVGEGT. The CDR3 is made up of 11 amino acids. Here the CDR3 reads CASVAKNIKYF. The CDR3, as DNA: TGTGCCAGCGTAGCCAAAAACATTAAGTACTTC.

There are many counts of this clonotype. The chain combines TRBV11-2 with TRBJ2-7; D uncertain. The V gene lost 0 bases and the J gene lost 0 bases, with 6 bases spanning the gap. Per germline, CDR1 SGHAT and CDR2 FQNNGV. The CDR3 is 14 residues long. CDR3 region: CASSLDVGSYEQYF. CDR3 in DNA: TGTGCCAGCAGCTTAGATGTTGGCTCCTACGAGCAGTACTTC.

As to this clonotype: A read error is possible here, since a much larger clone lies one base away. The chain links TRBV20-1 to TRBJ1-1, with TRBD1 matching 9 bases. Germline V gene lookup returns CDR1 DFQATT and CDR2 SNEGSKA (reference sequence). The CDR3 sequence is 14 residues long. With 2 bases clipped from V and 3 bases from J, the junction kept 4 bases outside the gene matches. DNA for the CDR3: TGCAGTGCTAGAAAGGGACAGGGAGACACTGAAGCTTTCTTT. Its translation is CSARKGQGDTEAFF.

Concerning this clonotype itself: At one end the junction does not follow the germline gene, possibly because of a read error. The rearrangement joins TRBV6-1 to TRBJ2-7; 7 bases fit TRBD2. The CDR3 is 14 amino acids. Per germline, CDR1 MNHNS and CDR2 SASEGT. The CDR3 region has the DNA TGTGCCAGCAGCGAGAGCGCGAGGGACTACGATCAGTACTTC. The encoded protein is CASSESARDYDQYF.